One and the same sample provided the 5 T cell receptor beta chains below, sequenced in a study of CD8+CD57+ T cells in acquired aplastic anemia. For sequencing, patients were chosen who had shown expansion of CD8+CD57+ cells by flow cytometry. Profiles of TCR beta VDJ and CDR3 were generated from a genomic DNA template. TCRdb ran MiXCR on the reads and lists one entry per CDR3 protein. The sample holds roughly 250,000 distinct CDR3 sequences, approximately 79% seen once. The sequencing input was sorted CD4+, CD8+, or CD8+CD57+ T cells (not recorded which) from PBMCs. The source is a human donor with aplastic anemia.

V usage is TRBV7-8 and J usage is TRBJ1-1; D is uncertain. Germline assignment: CDR1 SGHVS and CDR2 FQNEAQ. V lost 5 bases to trimming and J lost 14 bases, with 27 bases between them. The CDR3 has 15 amino acids. The CDR3 nucleotides are TGTGCCAGCAGCGTAGGGTCAGATACGCAGTCTTATGGCTTCTTT. Its translation: CASSVGSDTQSYGFF.

This clonotype was counted between two and nine times. V and J are TRBV7-8 and TRBJ1-2, with D perhaps TRBD1 (6 bases). With 3 bases removed from V and 14 bases from J, the gap between germline ends came to 25 bases. The germline gives CDR1 SGHVS, CDR2 FQNEAQ. The CDR3 contains 15 residues. CDR3 residues: CASSLAGGADYQYTF. CDR3 nucleotides: TGTGCCAGCAGCTTGGCGGGGGGCGCCGATTATCAGTATACCTTC.

The CDR3 DNA reads TGTGCCACCGCCCAAGGACAGGGAGGAGACAATGAGCAGTTCTTC. Protein product: CATAQGQGGDNEQFF. J is TRBJ2-1 and V is TRBV24-1, with TRBD1 matching over 8 bases. The length of the CDR3 is 15 residues. The ends lost 9 bases at V and 5 bases at J; junction bases unmatched: 11. Germline V CDR1 and CDR2: KGHDR, SFDVKD.

About this clonotype: The junction differs from germline at one of its ends, possibly a read error. The genes are TRBV7-2 and TRBJ2-5; 7 nucleotides match TRBD2. Germline V gene lookup returns CDR1 SGHTA and CDR2 FQGNSA. The CDR3 is 15 amino acids. The CDR3 loop is CASSEEWGGAETHYF. DNA of the CDR3: TGTGCCAGCAGTGAAGAGTGGGGGGGAGCAGAGACCCACTACTTC.

The chain is built from TRBV9 and TRBJ2-7; TRBD2 might be the D (6 bases). Germline values: CDR1 SGDLS, CDR2 YYNGEE. CDR3 length: 14 residues. Trimming left V 7 bases short and J 2 bases short, with 16 bases between. For the CDR3, the DNA is TGTGCCAGCGGCTTAGGCGGGAAAGCCTACGAGCAGTACTTC. This encodes CASGLGGKAYEQYF.